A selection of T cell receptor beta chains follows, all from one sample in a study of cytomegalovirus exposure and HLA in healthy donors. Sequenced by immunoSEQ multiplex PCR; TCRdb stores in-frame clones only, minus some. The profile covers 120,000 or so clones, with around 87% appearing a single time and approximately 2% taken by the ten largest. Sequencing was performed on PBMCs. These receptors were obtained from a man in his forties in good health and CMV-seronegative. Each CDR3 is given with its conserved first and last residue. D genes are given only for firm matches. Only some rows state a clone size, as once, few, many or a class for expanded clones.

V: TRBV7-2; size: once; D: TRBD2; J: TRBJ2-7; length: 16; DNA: TGTGCCAGCAGACTCAAGCTGGGACTAGATTTCTACGAGCAGTACTTC; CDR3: CASRLKLGLDFYEQYF
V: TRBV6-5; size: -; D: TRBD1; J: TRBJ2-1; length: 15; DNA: TGTGCCAGCAGTTACCAGGGGGCCGTCGGAGGTGAGCAGTTCTTC; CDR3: CASSYQGAVGGEQFF
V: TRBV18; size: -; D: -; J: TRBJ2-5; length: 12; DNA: TGTGCCAGCTCACTGCTAGGAGAGACCCAGTACTTC; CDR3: CASSLLGETQYF
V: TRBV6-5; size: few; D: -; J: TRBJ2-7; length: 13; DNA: TGTGCCAGCAGTTTGGGGGCTGCGTACGAGCAGTACTTC; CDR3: CASSLGAAYEQYF
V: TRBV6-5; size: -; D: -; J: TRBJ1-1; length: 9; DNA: TGTGCCAATTGCGCCCGGGCTTTCTTT; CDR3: CANCARAFF
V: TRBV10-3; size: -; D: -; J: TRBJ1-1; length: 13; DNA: TGTGCCGCAACCCAGGGTTTGAACACTGAAGCTTTCTTT; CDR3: CAATQGLNTEAFF
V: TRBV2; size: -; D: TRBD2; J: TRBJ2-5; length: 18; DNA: TGTGCCAGCAGTGAGCAACACGTTATAGCGGGGGCAAGAGAGACCCAGTACTTC; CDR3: CASSEQHVIAGARETQYF
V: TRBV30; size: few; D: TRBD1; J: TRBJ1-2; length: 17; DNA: TGTGCCTGGAGAGGACAGGGCGATACCCTACTAGGCTATGGCTACACCTTC; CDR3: CAWRGQGDTLLGYGYTF
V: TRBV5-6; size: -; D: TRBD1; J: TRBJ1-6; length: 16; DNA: TGTGCCAGCAGCTTGAGCAGGGACAGGGGTACTTCACCCCTCCACTTT; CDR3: CASSLSRDRGTSPLHF
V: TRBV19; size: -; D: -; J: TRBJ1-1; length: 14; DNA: TGTGCCAGTCTAAGGGGAGGGGTGAACACTGAAGCTTTCTTT; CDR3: CASLRGGVNTEAFF
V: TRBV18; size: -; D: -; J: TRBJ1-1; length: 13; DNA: TGTGCCAGCTCACCCGGGGTGAACACTGAAGCTTTCTTT; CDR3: CASSPGVNTEAFF
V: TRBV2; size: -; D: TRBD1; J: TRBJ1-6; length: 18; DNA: TGTGCCAGCAGTTACCGGGACAGGGGAGAATCCTATAATTCACCCCTCCACTTT; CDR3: CASSYRDRGESYNSPLHF
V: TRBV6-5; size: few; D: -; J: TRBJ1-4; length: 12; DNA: TGTGCCAGCAGAAAAAGACAGGAAAAACTGTTTTTT; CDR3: CASRKRQEKLFF
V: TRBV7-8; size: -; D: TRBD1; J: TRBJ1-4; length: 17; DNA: TGTGCCAGCAGCTTAGTGGGACAGGGAGCAGCTAATGAAAAACTGTTTTTT; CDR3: CASSLVGQGAANEKLFF
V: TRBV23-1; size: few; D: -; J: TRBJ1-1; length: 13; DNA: TGCGCCCCGAAGGGGGTGAAGATAACTGAAGCTTTCTTT; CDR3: CAPKGVKITEAFF
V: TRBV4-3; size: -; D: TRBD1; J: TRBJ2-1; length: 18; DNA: TGCGCCAGCAGCCAAGCAGTAGCGGGACAGGGGTTCTACAATGAGCAGTTCTTC; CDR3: CASSQAVAGQGFYNEQFF
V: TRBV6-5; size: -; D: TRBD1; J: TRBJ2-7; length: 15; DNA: TGTGCCAGCAGCTTAGAGCCAGGGGGCAACTACGAGCAGTACTTC; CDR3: CASSLEPGGNYEQYF
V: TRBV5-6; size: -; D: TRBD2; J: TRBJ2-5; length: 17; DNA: TGTGCCAGCAGCCCCCCGGGCTCCCAGAGGGGAGGGAAGACCCAGTACTTC; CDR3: CASSPPGSQRGGKTQYF
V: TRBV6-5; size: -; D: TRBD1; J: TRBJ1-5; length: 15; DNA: TGTGCCAGCAGTTGGGGACAGGGGAGCAATCAGCCCCAGCATTTT; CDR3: CASSWGQGSNQPQHF
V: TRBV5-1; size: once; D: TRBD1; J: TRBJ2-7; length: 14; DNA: TGCGCCAGCAGCTTTGGTCAGGGGGTCTACGAGCAGTACTTC; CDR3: CASSFGQGVYEQYF
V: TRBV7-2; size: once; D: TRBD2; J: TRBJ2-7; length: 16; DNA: TGTGCCAGCAGCGTAATGCGGGGGAACCCTCTGTACGAGCAGTACTTC; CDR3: CASSVMRGNPLYEQYF
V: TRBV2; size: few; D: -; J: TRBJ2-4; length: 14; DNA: TGTGCCAGCTCGACACAGGTAAACGCAGGCATTCAGTACTTC; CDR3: CASSTQVNAGIQYF
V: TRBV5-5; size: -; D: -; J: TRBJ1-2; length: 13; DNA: TGTGCCAGCAGCTTGGGCGGGTTGAGAACCTACACCTTC; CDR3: CASSLGGLRTYTF
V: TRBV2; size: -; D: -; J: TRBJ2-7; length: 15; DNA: TGTGCCAGCAACCAGAGAAGCGGCAGTTCCTACGAGCAGTACTTC; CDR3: CASNQRSGSSYEQYF
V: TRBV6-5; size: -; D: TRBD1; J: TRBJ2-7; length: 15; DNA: TGTGCCAGCAGCCAGAAGACAGGGGGCTCCTACGAGCAGTACTTC; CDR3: CASSQKTGGSYEQYF
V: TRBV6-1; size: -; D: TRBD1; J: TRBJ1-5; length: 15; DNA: TGTGCCAGCTTGATGGGGACAGAACTTAATCAGCCCCAGCATTTT; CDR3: CASLMGTELNQPQHF
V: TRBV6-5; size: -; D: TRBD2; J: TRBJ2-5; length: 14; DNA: TGTGCCAGCAGTTACACGGGGGGGCGAGAGACCCAGTACTTC; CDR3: CASSYTGGRETQYF
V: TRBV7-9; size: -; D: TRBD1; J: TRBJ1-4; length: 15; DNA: TGTGCCAGCAGCCTAACGAAAGGGACAGGTGAAAAACTGTTTTTT; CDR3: CASSLTKGTGEKLFF
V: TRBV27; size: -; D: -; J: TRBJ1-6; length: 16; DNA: TGTGCCAGCAGTTTCTCTGAGGACAGACTCCATTCACCCCTCCACTTT; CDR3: CASSFSEDRLHSPLHF
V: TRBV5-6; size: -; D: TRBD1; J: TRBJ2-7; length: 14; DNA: TGTGCCAGCAGCTTGGCCGGACAGGACTACGAGCAGTACTTC; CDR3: CASSLAGQDYEQYF
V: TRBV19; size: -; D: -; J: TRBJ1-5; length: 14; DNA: TGTGCCAGTAGCACCTCAGGGCCCGGTCAGCCCCAGCATTTT; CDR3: CASSTSGPGQPQHF
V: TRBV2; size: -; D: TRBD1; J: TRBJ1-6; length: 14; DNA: TGTGCCAGCAGTACTAGACAGGGCGACTCACCCCTCCACTTT; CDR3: CASSTRQGDSPLHF
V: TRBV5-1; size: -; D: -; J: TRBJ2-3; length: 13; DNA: TGCGCCAGCAGCCAGGGCAGCACAGATACGCAGTATTTT; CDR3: CASSQGSTDTQYF